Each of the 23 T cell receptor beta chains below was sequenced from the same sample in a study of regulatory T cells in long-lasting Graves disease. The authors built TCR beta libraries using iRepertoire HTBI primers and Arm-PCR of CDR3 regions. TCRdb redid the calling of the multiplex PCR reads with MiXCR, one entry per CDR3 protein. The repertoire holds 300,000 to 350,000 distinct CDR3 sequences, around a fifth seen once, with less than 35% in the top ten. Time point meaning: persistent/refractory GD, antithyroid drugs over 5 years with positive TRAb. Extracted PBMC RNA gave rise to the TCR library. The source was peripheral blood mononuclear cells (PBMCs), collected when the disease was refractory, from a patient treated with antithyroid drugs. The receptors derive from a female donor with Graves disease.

Here the CDR3 DNA reads TGTGCCAGCCCCCCCACGGCTAGCGGACACACCGGGGAGCTGTTTTTT. Translation gives CASPPTASGHTGELFF. This sequence joins TRBV7-9 and TRBJ2-2; TRBD2 agrees at 7 bases. The CDR3 is 16 amino acids. The germline V gene encodes CDR1 SEHNR and CDR2 FQNEAQ (reference sequence). Trimming removed 8 bases from V and 3 bases from J; junction bases left unmatched: 12.

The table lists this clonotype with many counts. CDR3 residues: CSARAQGGAGKTWPYEQYF. CDR3 nucleotides: TGCAGTGCTAGAGCGCAAGGGGGGGCCGGGAAGACTTGGCCCTACGAGCAGTACTTC. The V gene is TRBV20-1, the J gene TRBJ2-7, with a weak D call TRBD2 (7 bases). The length of the CDR3 is 19 residues. Germline CDR1 reads DFQATT; CDR2 reads SNEGSKA (reference sequence). V was pared by 1 base and J by 2 bases, with 27 bases between.

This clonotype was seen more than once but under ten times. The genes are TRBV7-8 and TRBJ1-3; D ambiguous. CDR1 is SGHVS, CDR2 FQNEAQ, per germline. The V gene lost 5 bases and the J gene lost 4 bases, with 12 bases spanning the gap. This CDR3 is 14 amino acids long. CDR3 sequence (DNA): TGTGCCAGCAGCCTAAATTGGGGAGGAAACACCATATATTTT. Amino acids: CASSLNWGGNTIYF. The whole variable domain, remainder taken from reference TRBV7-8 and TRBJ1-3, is GAGVSQSPRYKVAKRGQDVALRCDPISGHVSLFWYQQALGQGPEFLTYFQNEAQLDKSGLPSDRFFAERPEGSVSTLKIQRTQQEDSAVYLCASSLNWGGNTIYFGEGSWLTVV.

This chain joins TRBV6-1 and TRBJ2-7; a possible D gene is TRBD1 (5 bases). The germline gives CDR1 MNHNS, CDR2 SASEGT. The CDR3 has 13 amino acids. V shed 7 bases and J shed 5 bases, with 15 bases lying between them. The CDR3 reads CASKTWGRDEQYF. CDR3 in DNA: TGTGCCAGCAAAACTTGGGGCAGGGACGAGCAGTACTTC.

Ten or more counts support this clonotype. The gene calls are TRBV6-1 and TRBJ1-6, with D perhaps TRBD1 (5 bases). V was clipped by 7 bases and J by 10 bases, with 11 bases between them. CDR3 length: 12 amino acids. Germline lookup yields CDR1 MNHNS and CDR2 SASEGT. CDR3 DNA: TGTGCCAGCACAGGGTCCGGATCACCCCTCCACTTT. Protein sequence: CASTGSGSPLHF.

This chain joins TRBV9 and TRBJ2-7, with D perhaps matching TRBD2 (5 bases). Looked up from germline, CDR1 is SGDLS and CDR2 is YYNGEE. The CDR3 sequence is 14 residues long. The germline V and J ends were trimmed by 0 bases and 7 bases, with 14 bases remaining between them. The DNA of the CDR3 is TGTGCCAGCAGCGTAGGGACTTCTCGGGGAGAGCAGTACTTC. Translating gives CASSVGTSRGEQYF.

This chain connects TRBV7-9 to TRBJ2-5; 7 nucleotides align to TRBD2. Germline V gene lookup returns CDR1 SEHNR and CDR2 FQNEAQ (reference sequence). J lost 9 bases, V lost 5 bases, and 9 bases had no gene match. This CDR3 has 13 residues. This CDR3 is CASSQTSESAQYF. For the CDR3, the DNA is TGTGCCAGCAGCCAAACTAGCGAATCGGCCCAGTACTTC.

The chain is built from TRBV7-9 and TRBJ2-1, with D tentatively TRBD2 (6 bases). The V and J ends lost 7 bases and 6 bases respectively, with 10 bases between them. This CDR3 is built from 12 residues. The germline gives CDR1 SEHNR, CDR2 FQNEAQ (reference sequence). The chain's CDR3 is CASTLTSNEQFF. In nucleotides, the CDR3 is TGTGCCAGCACTTTGACTAGCAATGAGCAGTTCTTC.

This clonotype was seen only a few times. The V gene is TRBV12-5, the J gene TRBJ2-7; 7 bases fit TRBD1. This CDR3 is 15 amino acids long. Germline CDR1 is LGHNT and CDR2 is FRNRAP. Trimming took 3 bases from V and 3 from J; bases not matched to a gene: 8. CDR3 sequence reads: CASGFRQGDNYEQYF. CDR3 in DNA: TGTGCTAGTGGTTTTCGGCAGGGGGACAACTACGAGCAGTACTTC.

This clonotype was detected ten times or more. For the CDR3, the DNA is TGTGCCAGCAGTGGGAGATATTCCACAGATACGCAGTATTTT. Translating it yields CASSGRYSTDTQYF. V is TRBV6-2 or TRBV6-3 and J is TRBJ2-3; possible D gene TRBD2, 5 bases. The V gene lost 5 bases and the J gene lost 2 bases, with 11 bases spanning the gap. The germline gives CDR1 MNHEY, CDR2 SVGEGT. The CDR3 is 14 residues long.

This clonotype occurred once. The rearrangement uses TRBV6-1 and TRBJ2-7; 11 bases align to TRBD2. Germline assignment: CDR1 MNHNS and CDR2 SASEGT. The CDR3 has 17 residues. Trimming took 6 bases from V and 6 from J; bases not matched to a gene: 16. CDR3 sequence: CASRKNRLAGFFCEQYF. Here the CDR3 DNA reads TGTGCCAGCAGAAAGAACCGACTAGCGGGGTTTTTTTGCGAGCAGTACTTC.

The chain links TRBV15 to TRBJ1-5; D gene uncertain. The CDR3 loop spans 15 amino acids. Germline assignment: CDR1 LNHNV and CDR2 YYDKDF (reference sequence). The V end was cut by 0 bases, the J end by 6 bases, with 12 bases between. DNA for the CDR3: TGTGCCACCAGCAGAGATCGGCCCAGCGGTCAGCCCCAGCATTTT. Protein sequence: CATSRDRPSGQPQHF.

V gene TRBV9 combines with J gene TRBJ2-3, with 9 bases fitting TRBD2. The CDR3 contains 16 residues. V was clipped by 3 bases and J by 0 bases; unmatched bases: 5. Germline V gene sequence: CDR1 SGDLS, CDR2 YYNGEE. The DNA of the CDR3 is TGTGCCAGCAGCGCGACTAGCGGCACTAGCACAGATACGCAGTATTTT. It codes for CASSATSGTSTDTQYF. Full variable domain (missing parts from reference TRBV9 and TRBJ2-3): DSGVTQTPKHLITATGQRVTLRCSPRSGDLSVYWYQQSLDQGLQFLIQYYNGEERAKGNILERFSAQQFPDLHSELNLSSLELGDSALYFCASSATSGTSTDTQYFGPGTRLTVL.

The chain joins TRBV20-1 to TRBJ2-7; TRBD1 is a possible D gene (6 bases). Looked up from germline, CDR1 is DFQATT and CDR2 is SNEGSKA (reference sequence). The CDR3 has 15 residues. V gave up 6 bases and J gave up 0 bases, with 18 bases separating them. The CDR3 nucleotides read TGCAGTGCCAACCTTGCAACAGGGAGCTCCTACGAGCAGTACTTC. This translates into CSANLATGSSYEQYF.

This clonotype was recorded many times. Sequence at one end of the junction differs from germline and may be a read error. The CDR3 DNA reads TGCAGTGCTAGAGAGGGGGGACAGGGTGTGTGGTTC. Its translation: CSAREGGQGVWF. V gene TRBV20-1 combines with J gene TRBJ2-7, with 9 nucleotides matching TRBD1. The CDR3 is 12 residues long. Germline V gives CDR1 DFQATT, CDR2 SNEGSKA (reference sequence).

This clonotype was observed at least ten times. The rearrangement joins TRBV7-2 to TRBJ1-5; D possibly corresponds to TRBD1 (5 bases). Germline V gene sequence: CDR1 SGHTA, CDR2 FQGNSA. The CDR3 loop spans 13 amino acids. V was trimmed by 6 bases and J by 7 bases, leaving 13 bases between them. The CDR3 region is CASSRGRRQPQHF. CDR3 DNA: TGTGCCAGCAGTAGGGGAAGGCGCCAGCCCCAGCATTTT.

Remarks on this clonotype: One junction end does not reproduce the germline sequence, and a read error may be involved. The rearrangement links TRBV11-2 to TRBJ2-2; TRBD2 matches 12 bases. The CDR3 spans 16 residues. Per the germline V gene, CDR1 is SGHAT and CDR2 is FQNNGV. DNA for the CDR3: TGTGCCAGCAGCCCGACTAGCGGGAGTTTCACCAGGGAGCTGTTTTTT. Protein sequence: CASSPTSGSFTRELFF.

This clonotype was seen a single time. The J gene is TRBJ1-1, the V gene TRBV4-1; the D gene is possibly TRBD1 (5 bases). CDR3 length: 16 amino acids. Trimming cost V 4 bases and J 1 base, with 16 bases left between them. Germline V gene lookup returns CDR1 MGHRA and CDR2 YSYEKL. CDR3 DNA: TGCGCCAGCAGCCCCCGGGGCCGGGGAAGGAACACTGAAGCTTTCTTT. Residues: CASSPRGRGRNTEAFF.

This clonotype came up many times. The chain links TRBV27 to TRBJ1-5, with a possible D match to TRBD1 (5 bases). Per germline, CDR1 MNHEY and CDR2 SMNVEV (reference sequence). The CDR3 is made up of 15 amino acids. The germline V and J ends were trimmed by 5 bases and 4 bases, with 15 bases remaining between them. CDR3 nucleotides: TGTGCCAGCAGTAGCGACAGTGCCGTAAATCAGCCCCAGCATTTT. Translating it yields CASSSDSAVNQPQHF.

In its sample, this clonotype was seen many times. CDR3 amino acids: CASSPGAGGAYEQYF. The CDR3 DNA reads TGTGCCAGCAGCCCCGGTGCGGGGGGGGCCTACGAGCAGTACTTC. The J gene is TRBJ2-7, the V gene TRBV3-1, with 9 bases fitting TRBD2. Trimming removed 4 bases from V and 2 bases from J; junction bases left unmatched: 6. The germline V gene has CDR1 LGHDT and CDR2 YNNKEL (reference sequence). CDR3 length: 15 residues.

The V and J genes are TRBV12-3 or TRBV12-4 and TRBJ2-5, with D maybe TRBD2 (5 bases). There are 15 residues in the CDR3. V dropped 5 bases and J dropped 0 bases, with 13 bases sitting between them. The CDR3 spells CASSGLWEYQETQYF. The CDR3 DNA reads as TGTGCCAGCAGTGGACTTTGGGAGTACCAAGAGACCCAGTACTTC.

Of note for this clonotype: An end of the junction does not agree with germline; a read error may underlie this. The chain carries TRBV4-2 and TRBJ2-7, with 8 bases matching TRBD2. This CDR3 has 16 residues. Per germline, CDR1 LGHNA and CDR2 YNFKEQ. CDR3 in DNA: TGTGCCGGCAGCCAAGATTGGAGCGGGAGTGGGTACGAGCAGTACTTC. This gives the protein CAGSQDWSGSGYEQYF.

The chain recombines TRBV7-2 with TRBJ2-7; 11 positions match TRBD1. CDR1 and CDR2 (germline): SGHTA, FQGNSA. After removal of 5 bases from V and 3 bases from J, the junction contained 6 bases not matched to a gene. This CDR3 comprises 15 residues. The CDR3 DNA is TGTGCCAGCAGCGTAGGACAGGGGGCTATCTACGAGCAGTACTTC. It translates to CASSVGQGAIYEQYF.